The T cell receptor beta chain under discussion was sequenced for a study of blood T cell repertoires in COVID-19. CDR1 MDHEN and CDR2 SYDVKM come from the germline V gene. The ends lost 7 bases at V and 2 bases at J; junction bases unmatched: 5. The CDR3 is made up of 14 amino acids. Profiling relied on immunoSEQ multiplex PCR, and the TCRdb table lists in-frame clones only, not all of them. The table has approximately 150,000 clones, 83% seen once. The sequencing sample was made of peripheral blood. This receptor was obtained from an elderly woman with acute or convalescent COVID-19. The chain uses TRBV28 and TRBJ2-5; 9 bases fit TRBD2. The CDR3 coding sequence is TGTGCCAGCACCGTAGCGGGGGATCAAGAGACCCAGTACTTC. It codes for CASTVAGDQETQYF.